This T cell receptor (beta chain) originates from a study of graft-versus-host responses after intestinal transplantation (TCRdb year 2021). For the wider study: The transplants that recipients received were multivisceral, liver-intestinal, or isolated intestinal. Every recipient was given anti-thymocyte globulin induction, followed by 3 to 4 years of maintenance tacrolimus and steroids. Bulk TCR-beta CDR3 sequencing was used to track graft-versus-host and host-versus-graft alloreactive T cell clones in the graft, circulation and bone marrow after intestinal transplantation. Alloreactive clones were identified by sequencing pre-transplant mixed lymphocyte reaction products and comparing them with unstimulated pre-transplant donor and recipient T cells. The cohort enrolled about two dozen intestinal transplant recipients, one of whom was a retransplant, and a few patients without pretransplant specimens were excluded. Donor T cell macrochimerism was defined as a peak of at least 4% donor T cells among recipient peripheral blood mononuclear cells. Samples from a few later patients were sequenced in-house on an Illumina MiSeq with MiXCR processing rather than by the commercial service.

Library preparation was by the immunoSEQ multiplex PCR assay. For most patients, genomic DNA was isolated using the Qiagen DNeasy Blood and Tissue Kit and was shipped frozen to Adaptive Biotechnologies for TCR sequencing. Adaptive Biotechnologies carried out high-throughput TCR-beta CDR3 sequencing of genomic DNA for most patients. The paper's processing steps were these. TCR sequencing data for some 17 patients were retrieved from Adaptive's ImmunoSEQ software; three other patients were processed with MiXCR and VDJtools. CD4 versus CD8 sorting errors were corrected by removing sequences found in both subsets at a frequency ratio below 5:1. CDR3 nucleotide sequences shared between donor and recipient were removed because their origin could not be assigned. To count as alloreactive, a clone needed at least 2-fold expansion over unstimulated cells and a minimum CFSE-low frequency of 0.002% (template counts) or 0.001% (read counts). A clone was considered mappable if detected in the sequenced pre-transplant spleen, lymph node, or MLR CFSE-low populations of the donor or recipient. The cumulative frequency of alloreactive clones was calculated as a percentage of all sequences, weighted by copy number. Here the immuneACCESS table is served through TCRdb, limited to in-frame sequences with V and J called. Missing clones are a known gap in these copies; in checked studies unresolved V genes cover under half, and the rest lacks a known reason. V, J and clone size are taken as reported in that table, and D and trimming were inferred from the DNA itself. This sample gives 70,000 to 95,000 clones in total; about 93% of them show up just once. Together, the top ten hold 1.1% of the sample.

A remark on this clone: This clone's antigen is unknown. No much larger clonotype is one base removed from it; base qualities were not supplied.

The CDR3 contains 14 residues, cysteine and phenylalanine counted. Only the CDR3 portion is preserved as DNA: 42 bases, with reading frame beginning at the first base. Trimming at the junction amounts to 3 bases on V and 2 bases on J, and the germline ends lie 10 bases apart. CDR1 and CDR2, per the germline V gene, are SNHLY and FYNNEI. General findings and caveats noted by the study authors: The conclusions were limited by the relatively low number and heterogeneity of the intestinal transplant patients. Early after transplant, declines in HvG clones were associated with peak levels of circulating GvH clones. GvH clones turned up in recipient bone marrow, with some appearing earlier in ileal mucosa or blood, a pattern consistent with an intestinal mucosal origin. In patients with donor T cell macrochimerism, the allografts had high GvH to HvG T cell clonal ratios.

The label giving this sample's time point can be read as: cells obtained before transplantation from donor or recipient. CD3+CD4+ and CD3+CD8+ populations were FACS-sorted from unstimulated pre-transplant donor and recipient cells taken from spleen or lymph nodes. The sequencing used unstimulated CD8+ T cells sorted from spleen or lymph node cells, collected before transplant. Rearrangement joined TRBV2 to TRBJ2-5, with the D gene call left open. This receptor was obtained from a human donor who was the organ donor for an intestinal transplant. The DNA reads TGTGCCAGCAGTGACGGCAGGTCTCAAGAGACCCAGTACTTC. This gives the protein CASSDGRSQETQYF.